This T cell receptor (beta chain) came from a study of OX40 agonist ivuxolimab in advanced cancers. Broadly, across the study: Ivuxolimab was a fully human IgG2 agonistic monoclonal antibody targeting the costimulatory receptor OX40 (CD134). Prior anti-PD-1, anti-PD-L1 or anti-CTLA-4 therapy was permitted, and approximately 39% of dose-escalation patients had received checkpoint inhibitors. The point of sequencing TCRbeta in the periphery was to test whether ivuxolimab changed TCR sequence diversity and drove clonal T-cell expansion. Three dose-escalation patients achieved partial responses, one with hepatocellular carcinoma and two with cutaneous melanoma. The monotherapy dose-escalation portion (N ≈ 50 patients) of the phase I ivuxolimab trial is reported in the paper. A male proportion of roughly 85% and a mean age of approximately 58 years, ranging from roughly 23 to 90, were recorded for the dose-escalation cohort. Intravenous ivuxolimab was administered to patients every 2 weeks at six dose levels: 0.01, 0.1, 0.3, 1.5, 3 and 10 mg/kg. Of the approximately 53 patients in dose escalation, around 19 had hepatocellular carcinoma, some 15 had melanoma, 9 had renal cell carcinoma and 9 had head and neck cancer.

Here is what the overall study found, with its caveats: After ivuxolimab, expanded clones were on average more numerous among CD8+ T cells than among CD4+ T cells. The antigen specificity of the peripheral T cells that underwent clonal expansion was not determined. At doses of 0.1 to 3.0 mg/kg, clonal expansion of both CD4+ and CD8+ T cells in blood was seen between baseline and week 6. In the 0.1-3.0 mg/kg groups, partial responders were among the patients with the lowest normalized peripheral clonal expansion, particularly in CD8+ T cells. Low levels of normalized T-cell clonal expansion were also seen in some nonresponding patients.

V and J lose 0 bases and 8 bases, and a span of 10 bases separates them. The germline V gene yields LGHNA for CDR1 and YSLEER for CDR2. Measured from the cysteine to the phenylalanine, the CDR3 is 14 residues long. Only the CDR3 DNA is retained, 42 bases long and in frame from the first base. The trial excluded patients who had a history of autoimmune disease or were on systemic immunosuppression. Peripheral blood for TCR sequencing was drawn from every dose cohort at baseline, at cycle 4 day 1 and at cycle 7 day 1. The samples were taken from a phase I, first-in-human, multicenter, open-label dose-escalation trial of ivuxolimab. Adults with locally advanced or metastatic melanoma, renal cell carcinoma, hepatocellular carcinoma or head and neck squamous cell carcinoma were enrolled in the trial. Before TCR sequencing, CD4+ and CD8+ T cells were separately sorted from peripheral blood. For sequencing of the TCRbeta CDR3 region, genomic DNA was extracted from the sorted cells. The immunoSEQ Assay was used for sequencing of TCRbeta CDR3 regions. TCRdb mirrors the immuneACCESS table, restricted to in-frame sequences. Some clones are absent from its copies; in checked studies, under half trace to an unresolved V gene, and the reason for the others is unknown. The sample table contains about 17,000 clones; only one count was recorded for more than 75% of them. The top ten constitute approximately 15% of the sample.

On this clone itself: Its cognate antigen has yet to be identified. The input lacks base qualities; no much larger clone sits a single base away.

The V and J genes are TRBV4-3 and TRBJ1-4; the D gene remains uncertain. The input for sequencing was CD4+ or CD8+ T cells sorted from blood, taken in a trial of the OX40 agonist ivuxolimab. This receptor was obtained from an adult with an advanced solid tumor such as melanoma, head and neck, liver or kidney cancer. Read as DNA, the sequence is TGCGCCAGCAGCCAAGACAGTCGTACAGAAAAACTGTTTTTT. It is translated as CASSQDSRTEKLFF.